This is a list of T cell receptor beta chains from one sample in a study of OX40 agonist ivuxolimab in advanced cancers. Generated by immunoSEQ multiplex PCR, the TCRdb table keeps only in-frame clones and is missing some. The sample shows 20,000 to 30,000 clones, over 75% of them seen only once. This specimen was CD4+ or CD8+ T cells sorted from blood, taken in a trial of the OX40 agonist ivuxolimab. The receptors were sampled from an adult with an advanced solid tumor such as melanoma, head and neck, liver or kidney cancer. Each CDR3 is given with its conserved first and last residue. A D gene is named only where the DNA matches it firmly. The size of a clone is reported for some rows only, either as once, few or many, or as a class for expanded clones.

v_call	d_call	cdr3_length	clone_size	j_call	cdr3_nt	cdr3_aa
TRBV11-2	.	14	.	TRBJ2-3	TGTGCCAGCAGCTTGGTGGGGAGAACAGATACGCAGTATTTT	CASSLVGRTDTQYF
TRBV6-4	.	13	.	TRBJ2-1	TGTGCCAGCAGGGACACCTCCTACAATGAGCAGTTCTTC	CASRDTSYNEQFF
TRBV5-4	.	11	.	TRBJ1-2	TGTGCCAGCAGCCCGGGGGACGGCTACACCTTC	CASSPGDGYTF
TRBV11-2	.	13	few	TRBJ1-5	TGTGCCAGCAGCTTAACCGACCATCAGCCCCAGCATTTT	CASSLTDHQPQHF
TRBV2	TRBD1	13	.	TRBJ1-6	TGTGCCAGCGGGGACAGGGGGAATTCACCCCTCCACTTT	CASGDRGNSPLHF
TRBV7-3	TRBD1	17	.	TRBJ1-1	TGTGCCAGCAGCTCAACCGGGACAGGGGGCAAAGGCACTGAAGCTTTCTTT	CASSSTGTGGKGTEAFF
TRBV27	.	11	once	TRBJ2-7	TGTGCCAGCAGGGCATTCGACGAGCAGTACTTC	CASRAFDEQYF
TRBV6-5	TRBD1	15	.	TRBJ1-3	TGTGCCAGCAGCCGGACAGGGTTCTCTGGAAACACCATATATTTT	CASSRTGFSGNTIYF
TRBV9	.	14	.	TRBJ1-5	TGTGCCAGCAGCTCCAGGGGCGAAGTAGGGCCCCAGCATTTT	CASSSRGEVGPQHF
TRBV18	.	15	.	TRBJ2-2	TGTGCCAGCTCAATGATCTTGGCCGGCACCGGGGAGCTGTTTTTT	CASSMILAGTGELFF
TRBV5-4	TRBD1	16	.	TRBJ2-7	TGTGCCAGCAGCTTGGCCGGGACAGGCATCTCCTACGAGCAGTACTTC	CASSLAGTGISYEQYF
TRBV11-2	.	13	.	TRBJ2-1	TGTGCCAGCAGCTTAGAGGAGTACAATGAGCAGTTCTTC	CASSLEEYNEQFF
TRBV18	.	14	.	TRBJ1-1	TGTGCCAGCTCACCTCCTAGCGGGGCCACTGAAGCTTTCTTT	CASSPPSGATEAFF
TRBV18	.	13	.	TRBJ1-4	TGTGCCAGCTCAGTCCGGGACACGGAAAAACTGTTTTTT	CASSVRDTEKLFF
TRBV15	.	13	.	TRBJ2-5	TGTGCCACCAGCAGAGGGGGTGCGGAGACCCAGTACTTC	CATSRGGAETQYF
TRBV5-1	.	14	.	TRBJ1-4	TGCGCCAGCAGCTTGGGACAGCGCGGTGAAAAACTGTTTTTT	CASSLGQRGEKLFF
TRBV6-1	.	12	.	TRBJ1-1	TGTGCCAGCACCTTAGTGAACACTGAAGCTTTCTTT	CASTLVNTEAFF
TRBV11-2	.	13	.	TRBJ2-5	TGTGCCAGCAGCTTTGGGCATCAAGAGACCCAGTACTTC	CASSFGHQETQYF
TRBV6-5	.	15	.	TRBJ1-6	TGTGCCAGCAGTTATTGGGGGTCTGGTAATTCACCCCTCCACTTT	CASSYWGSGNSPLHF
TRBV6-4	TRBD1	14	.	TRBJ1-1	TGTGCCAGCAGTTATACAGGGGTGGCCACTGAAGCTTTCTTT	CASSYTGVATEAFF
TRBV28	TRBD1	15	.	TRBJ1-4	TGTGCCAGCAGTTTAAACGACAGGGTGGGTGAAAAACTGTTTTTT	CASSLNDRVGEKLFF
TRBV9	TRBD1	16	.	TRBJ1-3	TGTGCCAGCAGCTTACAGGGGGAGTGGGTTGGAAACACCATATATTTT	CASSLQGEWVGNTIYF
TRBV4-3	.	13	.	TRBJ1-2	TGCGCCAGCAGCCAACGGGAAGCAAGTGGCTACACCTTC	CASSQREASGYTF
TRBV27	.	17	.	TRBJ2-3	TGTGCCAGCAGCCCGACGTGGGGCCGCCGGCGCACAGATACGCAGTATTTT	CASSPTWGRRRTDTQYF
TRBV6-1	TRBD2	15	.	TRBJ2-7	TGTGCCAGCAGTGGTGCGGGGAGGGACCCCTACGAGCAGTACTTC	CASSGAGRDPYEQYF
TRBV5-6	.	15	.	TRBJ1-2	TGTGCCAGCAGCTTGGAGGCAGGGGTGAACTATGGCTACACCTTC	CASSLEAGVNYGYTF
TRBV14	TRBD2	19	.	TRBJ2-1	TGTGCCAGCAGCCAAGTTAGGTCCCAGGGGACTAGGGGTAGGCATGAGCAGTTCTTC	CASSQVRSQGTRGRHEQFF
TRBV7-9	.	14	.	TRBJ2-7	TGTGCCAGCAGCACCGTCGGTGGGACCTACGAGCAGTACTTC	CASSTVGGTYEQYF
TRBV5-4	TRBD2	15	.	TRBJ2-1	TGTGCCAGCAGACCCGGACTAGCCAATTTCTATGAGCAGTTCTTC	CASRPGLANFYEQFF
TRBV18	.	13	once	TRBJ2-1	TGTGCCAGCTCACCACCAGGTGGTCGTGAGCAGTTCTTC	CASSPPGGREQFF
TRBV9	.	14	.	TRBJ1-4	TGTGCCAGCAGCGTAGGGCCCCTAGGGGAAAAACTGTTTTTT	CASSVGPLGEKLFF
TRBV6-1	.	14	once	TRBJ1-1	TGTGCCAGCAGTGATCAGGGAAGGGGGACTGAAGCTTTCTTT	CASSDQGRGTEAFF
TRBV6-5	.	11	.	TRBJ1-1	TGTGCCAGCAGTCAGGGAACTGAAGCTTTCTTT	CASSQGTEAFF
TRBV9	TRBD2	12	.	TRBJ2-7	TGTGCCAGCAGCTCACTAGCGGGCGAGCAGTACTTC	CASSSLAGEQYF
TRBV7-3	.	13	.	TRBJ1-3	TGTGCCAGCAGTTCAGGGACTGGAAACACCATATATTTT	CASSSGTGNTIYF
TRBV30	TRBD2	14	.	TRBJ2-5	TGTGCCTCTAGCGGGAGGGCTTTGCGAGAGACCCAGTACTTC	CASSGRALRETQYF
TRBV7-2	TRBD1	16	.	TRBJ1-4	TGTGCCAGCAGCTTAATAGCAGGGGGTTCTAATGAAAAACTGTTTTTT	CASSLIAGGSNEKLFF
TRBV5-4	TRBD1	14	.	TRBJ1-6	TGTGCCAGCAGCTGGGACAGGGGAGATTCACCCCTCCACTTT	CASSWDRGDSPLHF
TRBV13	TRBD2	16	once	TRBJ2-1	TGTGCCAGCAGCCTTTTAGCGGGAGTGCCCTACAATGAGCAGTTCTTC	CASSLLAGVPYNEQFF
TRBV6-5	.	15	.	TRBJ2-3	TGTGCCAGCAGCTTAGTGCAAAGTAGTTTCGATACGCAGTATTTT	CASSLVQSSFDTQYF
TRBV11-3	.	14	few	TRBJ2-3	TGTGCCAGCAGCGATCGACAGGGCACAGATACGCAGTATTTT	CASSDRQGTDTQYF
TRBV27	TRBD2	16	.	TRBJ2-7	TGTGCCAGCATCCGGACTAGCGGTGCGGGCGGCTACGAGCAGTACTTC	CASIRTSGAGGYEQYF
TRBV25-1	TRBD1	12	.	TRBJ1-2	TGTGCCAGCCAGACAGGGGCGGGTGGCTACACCTTC	CASQTGAGGYTF
TRBV11-2	.	15	.	TRBJ1-3	TGTGCCAGCGCTTTCCAGGCAACCTCTGGAAACACCATATATTTT	CASAFQATSGNTIYF
TRBV5-1	TRBD1	15	.	TRBJ2-5	TGCGCCAGCAGCAATCCAGGACAGGGTTTTGAGACCCAGTACTTC	CASSNPGQGFETQYF
TRBV10-3	.	15	.	TRBJ1-1	TGTGCCATCAGTGAGTCGACGGGGAAGAACACTGAAGCTTTCTTT	CAISESTGKNTEAFF
TRBV27	.	13	.	TRBJ1-2	TGTGCCAGCAGTTTAACAGGGAACTATGGCTACACCTTC	CASSLTGNYGYTF
TRBV7-7	.	14	.	TRBJ2-3	TGTGCCATTGGACAGCTCTCTAGCACAGATACGCAGTATTTT	CAIGQLSSTDTQYF
TRBV29-1	.	13	.	TRBJ1-1	TGCAGCGTAGCCCCGGGACAGAACACTGAAGCTTTCTTT	CSVAPGQNTEAFF
TRBV4-1	.	15	once	TRBJ2-5	TGCGCCAGCAGCCCCTCGGGGACAAACCAAGAGACCCAGTACTTC	CASSPSGTNQETQYF
TRBV5-1	TRBD2	15	.	TRBJ2-1	TGCGCCAGCAGCCTAGGACTAGCGCTATACAATGAGCAGTTCTTC	CASSLGLALYNEQFF
TRBV7-8	TRBD2	17	few	TRBJ2-5	TGTGCCAGCAGGCCGCGGATTCACGGGAGGGCCGGAGAGACCCAGTACTTC	CASRPRIHGRAGETQYF
TRBV9	TRBD2	20	.	TRBJ2-1	TGTGCCAGCAGCCCACGGAGATTGATAGGGGATAGCGGGAGGGCCAATGAGCAGTTCTTC	CASSPRRLIGDSGRANEQFF
TRBV2	TRBD2	15	.	TRBJ2-2	TGTGCCACGGGGATCCTAGCGGGGAACACCGGGGAGCTGTTTTTT	CATGILAGNTGELFF
TRBV11-2	.	18	.	TRBJ2-6	TGTGCCAGCAGCTTATCCTTGGTGTCCGTTACTGGGGCCAACGTCCTGACTTTC	CASSLSLVSVTGANVLTF
TRBV15	.	16	.	TRBJ1-5	TGTGCCACCAGCAGAGACGGGGGACTGAGCAATCAGCCCCAGCATTTT	CATSRDGGLSNQPQHF
TRBV29-1	.	12	.	TRBJ1-2	TGCAGCGTTGGACAGGAGATCTATGGCTACACCTTC	CSVGQEIYGYTF
TRBV5-4	.	14	.	TRBJ1-1	TGTGCCAGCAGCATCTCAGGGGCGTACACTGAAGCTTTCTTT	CASSISGAYTEAFF